These 17 T cell receptor beta chains originate from one sample sequenced in a study of cytomegalovirus exposure and HLA in healthy donors. The primer mix had 60 Vbeta and 13 Jbeta primers. Libraries were prepared by immunoSEQ multiplex PCR; TCRdb keeps only in-frame clonotypes and omits some of them. This table holds 250,000 to 350,000 clones, approximately 80% found once. Sequenced material: PBMCs. These receptor sequences come from a girl aged 2-10 years in good health and CMV-seronegative.

The genes are TRBV19 and TRBJ1-6; possibly TRBD1 for D (6 bases). The CDR3 totals 17 residues. V lost 7 bases and J 4 bases, leaving 20 bases between the germline ends. The germline gives CDR1 LNHDA, CDR2 SQIVND (reference sequence). CDR3 DNA sequence: TGTGCCAGTAATGCTGGGGGCCAGTACGTTTATAATTCACCCCTCCACTTT. Translated, it gives CASNAGGQYVYNSPLHF. The full variable domain, rest sourced from reference TRBV19 and TRBJ1-6, is DGGITQSPKYLFRKEGQNVTLSCEQNLNHDAMYWYRQDPGQGLRLIYYSQIVNDFQKGDIAEGYSVSREKKESFPLTVTSAQKNPTAFYLCASNAGGQYVYNSPLHFGNGTRLTVT.

Note on this clone: This sample also contains other DNA sequences that code for the same CDR3. This rearrangement joins TRBV7-2 to TRBJ2-3; D gene uncertain. V was trimmed by 2 bases and J by 2 bases, leaving 2 bases between them. The CDR3 extends over 12 amino acids. Per the germline V gene, CDR1 is SGHTA and CDR2 is FQGNSA. CDR3 in amino acids: CASSLYTDTQYF. The CDR3 coding sequence is TGTGCCAGCAGCTTATACACAGATACGCAGTATTTT.

The rearrangement links TRBV28 to TRBJ1-1, with TRBD1 matching 12 bases. The CDR3 length is 15 residues. With V trimmed by 5 bases and J by 9 bases, 10 bases remained unmatched. The germline gives CDR1 MDHEN, CDR2 SYDVKM. CDR3 protein: CASSGGDRGRFKAFF. The CDR3 region has the DNA TGTGCCAGCAGTGGCGGGGACAGGGGGCGATTTAAAGCTTTCTTT.

This clone showed up just a few times. The J gene is TRBJ2-2, the V gene TRBV10-3, with D uncertain. Trimming took 10 bases from V and 1 from J, leaving 13 bases between them. The germline V gene has CDR1 ENHRY and CDR2 SYGVKD. There are 14 residues in the CDR3. CDR3 region: CATRKTLNTGELFF. CDR3 DNA: TGTGCCACCAGGAAGACACTGAACACCGGGGAGCTGTTTTTT.

The chain recombines TRBV29-1 with TRBJ1-1; D is unclear. The V gene lost 5 bases and the J gene lost 1 base, with 8 bases spanning the gap. Germline V lookup: CDR1 SQVTM, CDR2 ANQGSEA. The CDR3 has 12 residues. The CDR3 DNA is TGCAGCGTTATCCGGGGGAACACTGAAGCTTTCTTT. Translation gives CSVIRGNTEAFF.

The chain links TRBV27 to TRBJ2-7, with 8 bases fitting TRBD2. Germline CDR1 and CDR2: MNHEY and SMNVEV (reference sequence). Germline trimming cut 5 bases from V and 0 bases from J; bases unmatched to any gene: 9. This CDR3 contains 16 residues. This CDR3 reads CASSPLTGGHSYEQYF. The CDR3 coding sequence is TGTGCCAGCAGTCCGCTGACGGGGGGGCACTCCTACGAGCAGTACTTC.

The rearrangement joins TRBV6-5 to TRBJ2-5, with a possible D match to TRBD1 (6 bases). The J call may not be correct, given that the DNA end is closer to TRBJ2-7. Germline lookup yields CDR1 MNHEY and CDR2 SVGAGI. The CDR3 totals 16 residues. The CDR3: CASSYSRGGPLYEQYF. CDR3 nucleotides: TGTGCCAGCAGTTACTCGAGAGGGGGTCCCCTCTACGAGCAGTACTTC.

The rearrangement links TRBV19 to TRBJ1-1; 10 bases agree with TRBD1. Per germline, CDR1 LNHDA and CDR2 SQIVND (reference sequence). This CDR3 is built from 15 residues. After removal of 4 bases from V and 4 bases from J, the junction contained 6 bases not matched to a gene. As DNA, the CDR3 is TGTGCCAGTAGTACCCGACAGGGGGCGAGCACTGAAGCTTTCTTT. Translated, it gives CASSTRQGASTEAFF.

The chain couples TRBV12-2 to TRBJ1-1; the D segment call TRBD1 is taken from the table without a DNA check. TRBV12-2 is flagged as a pseudogene. This CDR3 contains 14 residues. CDR3 DNA: TGTGCAAGTCGCTTAGAACACCAGAACACTGAAGCTTTCTTT. The encoded protein is CASRLEHQNTEAFF.

This clone was counted once. V usage is TRBV7-9 and J usage is TRBJ1-4, with 7 bases matching TRBD1. Trimming removed 0 bases from V and 2 bases from J; junction bases left unmatched: 6. The CDR3 is made up of 17 amino acids. Germline assignment: CDR1 SEHNR and CDR2 FQNEAQ (reference sequence). DNA of the CDR3: TGTGCCAGCAGCTTAGCGGAGGGGGCTATCACTAATGAAAAACTGTTTTTT. It translates to CASSLAEGAITNEKLFF.

The rearrangement uses TRBV7-9 and TRBJ1-1, with D tentatively TRBD1 (6 bases). CDR1 is SEHNR, CDR2 FQNEAQ, per germline (reference sequence). The V end was cut by 2 bases, the J end by 12 bases, with 16 bases between. The CDR3 contains 13 residues. The CDR3 protein is CASSLKGQTLTFF. The CDR3 DNA is TGTGCCAGCAGCTTAAAGGGACAAACGCTAACTTTCTTT.

The V call is TRBV6-1, the J call TRBJ2-7; 9 bases line up with TRBD1. V was pared by 11 bases and J by 2 bases, with 7 bases of the junction left unmatched. CDR1 is MNHNS and CDR2 is SASEGT in the germline V gene. The CDR3 is 13 residues long. The DNA of the CDR3 is TGTGCCGGAGGACAGGGGACTCCCTACGAGCAGTACTTC. Protein sequence: CAGGQGTPYEQYF.

The rearrangement uses TRBV18 and TRBJ2-7, with 7 bases aligning to TRBD2. The CDR3 has 14 amino acids. The V and J ends lost 2 bases and 3 bases, in that order; junction bases with no gene match: 4. Germline V CDR1 and CDR2: KGHSH, LQKENI. CDR3 sequence (DNA): TGTGCCAGCTCACCAGCAGCGGGAAACTACGAGCAGTACTTC. Amino acids: CASSPAAGNYEQYF.

The V gene is TRBV10-3, the J gene TRBJ1-2, with TRBD1 matching 7 bases. The CDR3 is 13 residues long. Germline values: CDR1 ENHRY, CDR2 SYGVKD. V was clipped by 9 bases and J by 0 bases; unmatched bases: 4. The CDR3 region is CAMSTGANYGYTF. CDR3 sequence (DNA): TGTGCCATGTCCACAGGGGCTAACTATGGCTACACCTTC.

The chain carries TRBV7-9 and TRBJ2-3; 7 bases map to TRBD2. The ends lost 5 bases at V and 5 bases at J; junction bases unmatched: 4. Germline V CDR1 and CDR2: SEHNR, FQNEAQ (reference sequence). The CDR3 covers 13 residues. As DNA, the CDR3 is TGTGCCAGCAGCCCCTCGGGAGGAGATACGCAGTATTTT. Its protein product is CASSPSGGDTQYF.

This clone was seen only once. The CDR3 coding sequence is TGTGCCAGCAGTCCCCCGGGGAGGCGGAATGAGCAGTTCTTC. Translation: CASSPPGRRNEQFF. The chain has TRBV28 and TRBJ2-1; D may be TRBD2 (6 bases). The V and J ends lost 5 bases and 7 bases respectively, with 15 bases between them. The germline V gene encodes CDR1 MDHEN and CDR2 SYDVKM. CDR3 length: 14 amino acids.

V and J are TRBV6-1 and TRBJ2-7; no clear D gene. The CDR3 runs to 13 residues. V was clipped by 2 bases and J by 2 bases, with 7 bases between them. Germline CDR1 MNHNS, CDR2 SASEGT. This chain's CDR3 is CASSEFTAYEQYF. The CDR3, as DNA: TGTGCCAGCAGTGAATTTACAGCCTACGAGCAGTACTTC.